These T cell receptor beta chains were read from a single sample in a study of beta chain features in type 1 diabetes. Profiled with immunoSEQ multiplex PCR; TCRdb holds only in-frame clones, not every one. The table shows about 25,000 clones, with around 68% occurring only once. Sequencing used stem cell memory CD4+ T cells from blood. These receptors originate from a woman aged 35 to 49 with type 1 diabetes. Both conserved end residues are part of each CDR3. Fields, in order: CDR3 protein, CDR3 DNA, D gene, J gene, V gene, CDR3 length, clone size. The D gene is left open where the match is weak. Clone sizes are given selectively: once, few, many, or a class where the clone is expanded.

CDR3 protein: CAIRSGQGKGSYEQYF
CDR3 DNA: TGTGCCATCAGATCCGGACAGGGTAAAGGGTCCTACGAGCAGTACTTC
D gene: TRBD1
J gene: TRBJ2-7
V gene: TRBV10-3
CDR3 length: 16
clone size: .

CDR3 protein: CASSPEAGQPQHF
CDR3 DNA: TGTGCCAGCAGCCCCGAGGCCGGGCAGCCCCAGCATTTT
D gene: .
J gene: TRBJ1-5
V gene: TRBV7-2
CDR3 length: 13
clone size: few

CDR3 protein: CASSRTGGEGTEAFF
CDR3 DNA: TGCGCCAGCAGCCGAACAGGGGGAGAGGGCACTGAAGCTTTCTTT
D gene: TRBD1
J gene: TRBJ1-1
V gene: TRBV5-1
CDR3 length: 15
clone size: .

CDR3 protein: CASGMASEIYTGELFF
CDR3 DNA: TGTGCCAGCGGAATGGCTAGCGAAATCTACACCGGGGAGCTGTTTTTT
D gene: .
J gene: TRBJ2-2
V gene: TRBV27
CDR3 length: 16
clone size: .

CDR3 protein: CASSLGRAGNTIYF
CDR3 DNA: TGTGCCAGCAGCTTAGGCAGGGCTGGAAACACCATATATTTT
D gene: .
J gene: TRBJ1-3
V gene: TRBV7-3
CDR3 length: 14
clone size: .

CDR3 protein: CASSYASRGTVNSPLHF
CDR3 DNA: TGTGCCAGCAGCTATGCGTCGCGAGGGACAGTGAATTCACCCCTCCACTTT
D gene: TRBD1
J gene: TRBJ1-6
V gene: TRBV7-8
CDR3 length: 17
clone size: .

CDR3 protein: CASSLYGQGWGSNQPQHF
CDR3 DNA: TGTGCCAGCAGTTTGTACGGACAGGGTTGGGGTAGCAATCAGCCCCAGCATTTT
D gene: TRBD1
J gene: TRBJ1-5
V gene: TRBV28
CDR3 length: 18
clone size: .

CDR3 protein: CASSVPGTGFYGYTF
CDR3 DNA: TGTGCCAGCAGTGTCCCTGGAACAGGATTCTATGGCTACACCTTC
D gene: .
J gene: TRBJ1-2
V gene: TRBV2
CDR3 length: 15
clone size: .

CDR3 protein: CASSQNRGGTDTQYF
CDR3 DNA: TGTGCCAGCAGCCAGAACAGGGGAGGCACAGATACGCAGTATTTT
D gene: TRBD1
J gene: TRBJ2-3
V gene: TRBV16
CDR3 length: 15
clone size: .

CDR3 protein: CASSLERGTNEKLFF
CDR3 DNA: TGTGCCAGCAGCTTGGAAAGGGGAACTAATGAAAAACTGTTTTTT
D gene: .
J gene: TRBJ1-4
V gene: TRBV5-4
CDR3 length: 15
clone size: .

CDR3 protein: CASSPRGAGVVSEQFF
CDR3 DNA: TGTGCCAGCAGCCCCCGTGGGGCGGGAGTGGTAAGTGAGCAGTTCTTC
D gene: TRBD2
J gene: TRBJ2-1
V gene: TRBV9
CDR3 length: 16
clone size: .

CDR3 protein: CASSFSGWQPQHF
CDR3 DNA: TGTGCCAGCAGTTTTTCGGGTTGGCAGCCCCAGCATTTT
D gene: .
J gene: TRBJ1-5
V gene: TRBV28
CDR3 length: 13
clone size: .

CDR3 protein: CASSLTPTVAKNIQYF
CDR3 DNA: TGCGCCAGCAGCCTTACCCCCACTGTAGCCAAAAACATTCAGTACTTC
D gene: .
J gene: TRBJ2-4
V gene: TRBV5-1
CDR3 length: 16
clone size: .

CDR3 protein: CAITPSGSKAEAFF
CDR3 DNA: TGTGCCATCACCCCCTCAGGGTCGAAGGCTGAAGCTTTCTTT
D gene: .
J gene: TRBJ1-1
V gene: TRBV10-3
CDR3 length: 14
clone size: .

CDR3 protein: CAGGGTPGVETQYF
CDR3 DNA: TGTGCCGGGGGAGGTACCCCGGGAGTGGAGACCCAGTACTTC
D gene: .
J gene: TRBJ2-5
V gene: TRBV7-9
CDR3 length: 14
clone size: .

CDR3 protein: CASSSWGQINEQFF
CDR3 DNA: TGTGCCAGTAGTAGTTGGGGACAGATCAATGAGCAGTTCTTC
D gene: TRBD1
J gene: TRBJ2-1
V gene: TRBV19
CDR3 length: 14
clone size: .

CDR3 protein: CASSASGRVFTYNEQFF
CDR3 DNA: TGTGCCAGCAGTGCTAGCGGGAGGGTATTCACCTACAATGAGCAGTTCTTC
D gene: TRBD2
J gene: TRBJ2-1
V gene: TRBV25-1
CDR3 length: 17
clone size: .